A selection of T cell receptor beta chains follows, all from one sample in a study of T cell responses to AZD1222 COVID-19 vaccine. TCRdb's table, derived via immunoSEQ multiplex PCR, lists solely in-frame clones and lacks some. The sample carries fewer than 200,000 clones, around 89% recorded once. The sample here was peripheral blood, taken 28 days after the second AZD1222 dose. The receptors shown here come from an adult who received the AZD1222 COVID-19 vaccine. Each CDR3 is given with its conserved first and last residue. Fields, in order: V gene, J gene, clone size, D gene, CDR3 DNA, CDR3 protein. D genes are given only for firm matches. Clone size is shown for a subset of rows, as once, few, many or a class of expanded clone.

V: TRBV5-1; J: TRBJ2-3; size: -; D: -; DNA: TGCGCCAGCAGCGATCAAGGCACAGATACGCAGTATTTT; CDR3: CASSDQGTDTQYF
V: TRBV7-2; J: TRBJ2-7; size: -; D: TRBD2; DNA: TGTGCCAGCAGTGTTGGGACTAGCGGGTTGGGGAGCTCCTACGAGCAGTACTTC; CDR3: CASSVGTSGLGSSYEQYF
V: TRBV2; J: TRBJ2-5; size: -; D: TRBD1; DNA: TGTGCCACCCCCGGGACAGGGGGTGGGACCCAGTACTTC; CDR3: CATPGTGGGTQYF
V: TRBV11-3; J: TRBJ2-5; size: -; D: TRBD1; DNA: TGTGCCAGCAGCTCCGGACAGGGGGCGAGGGAGACCCAGTACTTC; CDR3: CASSSGQGARETQYF
V: TRBV28; J: TRBJ1-1; size: once; D: -; DNA: TGTGCCAGCAGTTCCGCAGGGGCCGGGACTGAAGCTTTCTTT; CDR3: CASSSAGAGTEAFF
V: TRBV9; J: TRBJ1-2; size: -; D: -; DNA: TGTGCCAGCAGCGTAGGGGAAAACTATGGCTACACCTTC; CDR3: CASSVGENYGYTF
V: TRBV4-3; J: TRBJ2-1; size: -; D: -; DNA: TGCGCCAGCAGCCAAGACAAGGCGGATCCCTACAATGAGCAGTTCTTC; CDR3: CASSQDKADPYNEQFF
V: TRBV18; J: TRBJ2-2; size: -; D: -; DNA: TGTGCCAGCTCACCAGCGCTGAACACCGGGGAGCTGTTTTTT; CDR3: CASSPALNTGELFF
V: TRBV7-3; J: TRBJ1-1; size: -; D: -; DNA: TGTGCCAGCAGCGCTCTGGAAGGGGCGACGGCTTTCTTT; CDR3: CASSALEGATAFF
V: TRBV5-1; J: TRBJ2-1; size: -; D: TRBD2; DNA: TGCGCCAGCAGCGCGGGGGGTTCTTCGACGTACAATGAGCAGTTCTTC; CDR3: CASSAGGSSTYNEQFF
V: TRBV30; J: TRBJ1-5; size: -; D: TRBD1; DNA: TGTGCCTGGAGTGTACCCCGGACAGGGTTTAATCAGCCCCAGCATTTT; CDR3: CAWSVPRTGFNQPQHF
V: TRBV7-8; J: TRBJ2-1; size: -; D: -; DNA: TGTGCCAGCAGCTGGGGAGTCAGCTCCTACAATGAGCAGTTCTTC; CDR3: CASSWGVSSYNEQFF
V: TRBV14; J: TRBJ1-1; size: -; D: TRBD1; DNA: TGTGCCAGCAGCCACTGGACAGGCCTGAACACTGAAGCTTTCTTT; CDR3: CASSHWTGLNTEAFF
V: TRBV6-5; J: TRBJ2-7; size: -; D: -; DNA: TGTGCCAGCAGGCGGGACGACCTCTACGAGCAGTACTTC; CDR3: CASRRDDLYEQYF
V: TRBV6-5; J: TRBJ2-1; size: -; D: TRBD1; DNA: TGTGCCACCCAGGGGGAAAAGAGCTCCTACAATGAGCAGTTCTTC; CDR3: CATQGEKSSYNEQFF
V: TRBV4-2; J: TRBJ1-5; size: -; D: TRBD1; DNA: TGTGCCAGCAGCCAGAAACAGGGGGTTGAGCCCCAGCATTTT; CDR3: CASSQKQGVEPQHF
V: TRBV27; J: TRBJ2-7; size: -; D: TRBD2; DNA: TGTGCCAGCAGTTTCGGGAGGTTCAACGAGCAGTACTTC; CDR3: CASSFGRFNEQYF
V: TRBV7-9; J: TRBJ2-3; size: -; D: TRBD2; DNA: TGTGCCAGCAGCTTTGCGGGAGGGGGAGATACGCAGTATTTT; CDR3: CASSFAGGGDTQYF
V: TRBV6-5; J: TRBJ2-3; size: -; D: TRBD1; DNA: TGTGCCAGCAGTTACCCGGGACAGAGCACAGATACGCAGTATTTT; CDR3: CASSYPGQSTDTQYF
V: TRBV20-1; J: TRBJ1-1; size: -; D: -; DNA: TGCAGTGCCCAAACCACTGAAGCTTTCTTT; CDR3: CSAQTTEAFF
V: TRBV3-1/TRBV3-2; J: TRBJ2-5; size: once; D: TRBD1; DNA: TGTGCCAGCAGCCCCTCCGGGACAGGGAGGTCGGAGACCCAGTACTTC; CDR3: CASSPSGTGRSETQYF
V: TRBV4-2; J: TRBJ2-1; size: -; D: TRBD2; DNA: TGTGCCAGCAGCCAAGAAGGGGCGGGGGACAATGAGCAGTTCTTC; CDR3: CASSQEGAGDNEQFF
V: TRBV5-1; J: TRBJ2-7; size: -; D: TRBD1; DNA: TGCGCCAGCAGCCGGGGACAGGGATATACGGACTACGAGCAGTACTTC; CDR3: CASSRGQGYTDYEQYF
V: TRBV27; J: TRBJ2-2; size: -; D: -; DNA: TGTGCCAGCAGTCGTAAACTCGACACCGGGGAGCTGTTTTTT; CDR3: CASSRKLDTGELFF
V: TRBV28; J: TRBJ2-7; size: -; D: TRBD2; DNA: TGTGCCAGCACGGGACGGGGGGGTAGCTCCTTCTACGAGCAGTACTTC; CDR3: CASTGRGGSSFYEQYF
V: TRBV30; J: TRBJ2-7; size: -; D: -; DNA: TGTGCCTGGAGTGTAAACAACTACGAGCAGTACTTC; CDR3: CAWSVNNYEQYF
V: TRBV5-1; J: TRBJ2-7; size: once; D: TRBD2; DNA: TGCGCCAGCAGCCGGGAACTAGCGGGAGGGGCCTACGAGCAGTACTTC; CDR3: CASSRELAGGAYEQYF
V: TRBV5-6; J: TRBJ1-1; size: -; D: TRBD1; DNA: TGTGCCAGCAGCTGGGGACAGGGAAGTAGGAACACTGAAGCTTTCTTT; CDR3: CASSWGQGSRNTEAFF
V: TRBV6-2/TRBV6-3; J: TRBJ2-7; size: few; D: TRBD2; DNA: TGTGCCAGCAGTTACGGCGGGAGTAGTAACGAGCAGTACTTC; CDR3: CASSYGGSSNEQYF
V: TRBV29-1; J: TRBJ1-3; size: once; D: -; DNA: TGCAGCGTTGCGGATCTCTCTGGAAACACCATATATTTT; CDR3: CSVADLSGNTIYF
V: TRBV28; J: TRBJ1-1; size: -; D: TRBD1; DNA: TGTGCCAGCAGTTCGACAGGGGGCCGAACTGAAGCTTTCTTT; CDR3: CASSSTGGRTEAFF
V: TRBV4-2; J: TRBJ1-6; size: -; D: -; DNA: TGTGCCAGCAGCCAAGGAGGAGGGGTTAATTCACCCCTCCACTTT; CDR3: CASSQGGGVNSPLHF
V: TRBV11-2; J: TRBJ1-2; size: -; D: TRBD1; DNA: TGTGCCAGCAGCTCACCGGGACAGGGTCTCTTGGATGGCTACACCTTC; CDR3: CASSSPGQGLLDGYTF
V: TRBV10-3; J: TRBJ2-3; size: -; D: -; DNA: TGTGCCACCTCCGGACCCGATACGCAGTATTTT; CDR3: CATSGPDTQYF
V: TRBV30; J: TRBJ2-1; size: -; D: -; DNA: TGTGCCTGCGCTGTAGGGGCTACTTCCTACAATGAGCAGTTCTTC; CDR3: CACAVGATSYNEQFF
V: TRBV24-1; J: TRBJ1-1; size: -; D: TRBD1; DNA: TGTGCCACCAGTGATTCAGGACAGGGACGCCCCCTCTTT; CDR3: CATSDSGQGRPLF
V: TRBV2; J: TRBJ2-1; size: -; D: TRBD1; DNA: TGTGCCAGCAGTGGGACAGGACGGCAGTTCTTC; CDR3: CASSGTGRQFF
V: TRBV5-1; J: TRBJ1-1; size: -; D: -; DNA: TGCGCCAGCAGTTCCCCGGAGAACACTGAAGCTTTCTTT; CDR3: CASSSPENTEAFF
V: TRBV5-1; J: TRBJ2-7; size: -; D: -; DNA: TGCGCCAGCCACAAATGGATGGGCTACGAGCAGTACTTC; CDR3: CASHKWMGYEQYF
V: TRBV6-6; J: TRBJ2-1; size: -; D: -; DNA: TGTGCCAGCATCCCAGCGGGGACACCTTACAATGAGCAGTTCTTC; CDR3: CASIPAGTPYNEQFF